This is a list of T cell receptor beta chains from one sample in a study of T cells in Graves' hyperthyroidism and ophthalmopathy. TCRdb itself ran the multiplex PCR reads through MiXCR, one entry per CDR3 protein. The sample holds around 420,000 distinct CDR3 sequences, around 15% seen once. Material for sequencing was blood. The receptor set was obtained from a young woman with Graves' hyperthyroidism. CDR3s leave out the opening cysteine and the closing phenylalanine or tryptophan. Clone size is shown for a subset of rows, as once, few, many or a class of expanded clone.

>TRBJ2-7|TRBV6-1|many
ASSFSGMSEQY
>TRBJ2-2|TRBV6-2/TRBV6-3|many
ASSLTSDGTGELF
>TRBJ1-3|TRBV28|many
ASSSPRHGLGNTIY
>TRBJ1-2|TRBV28|many
ASSLAGLGSGYGYT
>TRBJ2-7|TRBV16|few
ASSQSVTGGLYEQY
>TRBJ2-6|TRBV4-3|NA
ASSQNVVGGHGANVLT
>TRBJ1-4|TRBV28|many
ASSLPGGETNEKLF
>TRBJ2-1|TRBV19|many
ASSGTSGGYNEQF
>TRBJ1-4|TRBV27|NA
ASSPAIRTNEKLF
>TRBJ2-1|TRBV3-1|many
ASSQDQPVEQF
>TRBJ2-1|TRBV5-1|NA
ASSLQTSGSDEQF
>TRBJ2-3|TRBV30|many
AWSSLAGGTDTQY
>TRBJ2-3|TRBV11-2|many
ASSLGGASSTDTQY
>TRBJ2-1|TRBV19|many
ASSSPRGGRGFNEQF
>TRBJ2-3|TRBV5-6|few
ASRRGTYTDTQY
>TRBJ2-1|TRBV28|few
ASSSIYGTSGRTLNEQF
>TRBJ2-1|TRBV11-2|many
ASSLGMGGEQF
>TRBJ2-1|TRBV5-1|many
ASSTAGGNEQF
>TRBJ2-1|TRBV18|many
ASETGGFNNEQF
>TRBJ1-5|TRBV15|many
ATPGQNSNQPQH
>TRBJ2-7|TRBV28|many
ASSFVGGRAYEQY
>TRBJ1-1|TRBV27|many
ASSLGVIPGASEAF
>TRBJ2-3|TRBV6-1|many
ASGISTDTQY
>TRBJ2-7|TRBV20-1|many
SASQGRYEQY
>TRBJ2-6|TRBV11-2|many
ASSLRQGIFSGANVLT